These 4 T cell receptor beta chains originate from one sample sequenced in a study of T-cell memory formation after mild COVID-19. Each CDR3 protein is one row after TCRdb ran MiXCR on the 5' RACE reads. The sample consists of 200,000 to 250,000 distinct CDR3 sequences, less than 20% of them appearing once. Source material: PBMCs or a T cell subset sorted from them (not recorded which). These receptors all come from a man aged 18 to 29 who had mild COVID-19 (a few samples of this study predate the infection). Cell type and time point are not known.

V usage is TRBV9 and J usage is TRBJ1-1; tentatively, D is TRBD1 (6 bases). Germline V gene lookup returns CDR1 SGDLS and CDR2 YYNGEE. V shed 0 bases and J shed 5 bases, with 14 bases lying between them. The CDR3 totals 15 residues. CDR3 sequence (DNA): TGTGCCAGCAGCGTAGAGGGGGGGCAGCCGACTGAAGCTTTCTTT. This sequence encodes CASSVEGGQPTEAFF.

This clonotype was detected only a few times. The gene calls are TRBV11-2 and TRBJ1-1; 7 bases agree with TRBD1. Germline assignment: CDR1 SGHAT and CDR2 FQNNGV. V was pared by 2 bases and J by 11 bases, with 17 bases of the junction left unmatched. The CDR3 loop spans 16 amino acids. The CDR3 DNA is TGTGCCAGCAGCTTAACGCAGGGGGGCTCTAGGGCTCCTGCTTTCTTT. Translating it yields CASSLTQGGSRAPAFF.

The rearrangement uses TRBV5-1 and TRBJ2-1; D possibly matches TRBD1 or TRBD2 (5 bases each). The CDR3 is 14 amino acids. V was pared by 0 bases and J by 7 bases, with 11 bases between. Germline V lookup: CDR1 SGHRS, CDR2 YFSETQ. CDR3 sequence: CASSLAGTWNEQFF. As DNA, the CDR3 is TGCGCCAGCAGCTTGGCGGGGACGTGGAATGAGCAGTTCTTC.

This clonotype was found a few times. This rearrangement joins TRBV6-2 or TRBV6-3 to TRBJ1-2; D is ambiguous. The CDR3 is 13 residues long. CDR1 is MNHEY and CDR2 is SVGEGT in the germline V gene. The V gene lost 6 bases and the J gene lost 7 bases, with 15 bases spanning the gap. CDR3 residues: CASRQTGSSGYTF. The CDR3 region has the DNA TGTGCCAGCAGACAAACGGGGAGCAGTGGCTACACCTTC.